The subject of this entry is one T cell receptor (beta chain). Its antigen is unknown. The data stem from a study of OX40 agonist ivuxolimab in advanced cancers. Study-level background: Recorded diagnoses for dose-escalation patients were hepatocellular carcinoma, melanoma, renal cell or head and neck cancer.

Study-wide results and caveats: The expanded peripheral T cells' antigen specificity was not determined.

TCRdb keeps only in-frame clones here, not all; method: immunoSEQ multiplex PCR. The sample yields tens of thousands of clones, around 94% seen once. Per the germline V gene, CDR1 is SGHNT and CDR2 is YENEEA. Deletions cut 2 bases from V and 0 bases from J, with 7 bases between. The length of the CDR3 is 14 residues. This rearrangement joins TRBV11-3 to TRBJ1-1, with D perhaps TRBD1 (5 bases). The sequence was collected from an adult with an advanced solid tumor such as melanoma, head and neck, liver or kidney cancer. The material was CD4+ or CD8+ T cells sorted from blood, obtained in a trial of the OX40 agonist ivuxolimab. The CDR3, as DNA: TGTGCCAGCAGCTTATTGGGGGTGAACACTGAAGCTTTCTTT. Protein product: CASSLLGVNTEAFF.